One and the same sample provided the 8 T cell receptor beta chains below, sequenced in a study of blood T cell repertoires in COVID-19. The method was immunoSEQ multiplex PCR; TCRdb's version includes in-frame clones alone and lacks a portion of them. The sample includes approximately 140,000 clones, 75% to 90% of them seen just once. Sequencing was performed on PBMCs or T cells enriched from blood (not recorded which). The receptors come from a woman aged 50 to 60 who had recovered from COVID-19.

This chain links TRBV6-5 with TRBJ2-7; TRBD1 aligns across 10 bases. Germline loops: CDR1 MNHEY, CDR2 SVGAGI. With V trimmed by 4 bases and J by 3 bases, 6 bases remained unmatched. This CDR3 spans 15 amino acids. This CDR3 is CASSSPGQGHYEQYF. The CDR3 nucleotides are TGTGCCAGCAGTTCTCCGGGACAGGGGCACTACGAGCAGTACTTC.

The CDR3 coding sequence is TGTGCCAGCAGTACTACTTCCCTTACTAACTATGGCTACACCTTC. Translating it yields CASSTTSLTNYGYTF. The chain links TRBV27 to TRBJ1-2; D gene unclear. The CDR3 covers 15 residues. Trimming took off 5 bases at V and 0 bases at J, with 13 bases between the two ends. Germline lookup yields CDR1 MNHEY and CDR2 SMNVEV (reference sequence).

The chain is built from TRBV5-1 and TRBJ2-1; D may be TRBD2 (6 bases). CDR3 size: 15 residues. CDR1 and CDR2 from the germline V gene are SGHRS and YFSETQ. Between the trimmed V and J ends, which lost 1 base and 3 bases, there was a span of 11 bases. This CDR3 reads CASSLPPSDYNEQFF. DNA for the CDR3: TGCGCCAGCAGCTTGCCCCCTAGCGACTACAATGAGCAGTTCTTC.

Here the CDR3 reads CASSSTAFEQYF. DNA of the CDR3: TGTGCCAGCAGTTCAACAGCTTTTGAGCAGTACTTC. The rearrangement joins TRBV27 to TRBJ2-7; D gene ambiguous. CDR3 length equals 12 residues. V was trimmed by 4 bases and J by 7 bases, leaving 11 bases between them. Germline V gene sequence: CDR1 MNHEY, CDR2 SMNVEV (reference sequence).

This clone has only a few counts. The V and J genes are TRBV7-2 and TRBJ1-5; 7 positions match TRBD1. With 6 bases clipped from V and 7 bases from J, the junction kept 6 bases outside the gene matches. This CDR3 spans 13 amino acids. Germline assignment: CDR1 SGHTA and CDR2 FQGNSA. The CDR3 DNA sequence: TGTGCCAGCAGTTACACAGGGGCGCAGCCCCAGCATTTT. It encodes CASSYTGAQPQHF.

This chain uses TRBV10-3 with TRBJ2-5; 10 nucleotides line up with TRBD1. Germline assignment: CDR1 ENHRY and CDR2 SYGVKD. CDR3 size: 13 residues. Germline trimming cut 6 bases from V and 5 bases from J; bases unmatched to any gene: 3. CDR3 region: CAIRDRGKETQYF. The CDR3 DNA follows: TGTGCCATCAGGGACAGGGGGAAGGAGACCCAGTACTTC.

V gene TRBV7-9 combines with J gene TRBJ1-2; D is uncertain. This CDR3 contains 13 residues. Germline CDR1 and CDR2: SEHNR and FQNEAQ (reference sequence). V lost 1 base and J lost 4, with 7 bases in between. DNA of the CDR3: TGTGCCAGCAGCTTAGAGTCCGGCTATGGCTACACCTTC. The encoded protein is CASSLESGYGYTF.

The chain uses TRBV7-2 and TRBJ2-3; D might be TRBD2 (5 bases). V lost 1 base and J lost 2, with 13 bases in between. There are 16 residues in the CDR3. CDR1 is SGHTA, CDR2 FQGNSA, per germline. This CDR3 reads CASSLGLNSDTDTQYF. DNA of the CDR3: TGTGCCAGCAGCTTAGGACTAAACAGCGACACAGATACGCAGTATTTT. Full variable domain (missing parts from reference TRBV7-2 and TRBJ2-3): GAGVSQSPSNKVTEKGKDVELRCDPISGHTALYWYRQSLGQGLEFLIYFQGNSAPDKSGLPSDRFSAERTGGSVSTLTIQRTQQEDSAVYLCASSLGLNSDTDTQYFGPGTRLTVL.